This T cell receptor beta chain was recovered during a study of control samples from healthy donors and cancer patients. TCRdb's table, derived via immunoSEQ multiplex PCR, lists solely in-frame clones and lacks some. The table includes approximately 120,000 clones, roughly nine tenths detected once. The CDR3 runs to 19 residues. Unmatched junction bases numbered 10, after V lost 4 bases and J lost 2 bases. Germline V gene data show CDR1 as SGHNT and CDR2 as YYREEE (reference sequence). This receptor was obtained from a human donor in good health. The donor label of this sample is uncertain. The chain recombines TRBV5-4 with TRBJ2-2; 14 nucleotides align to TRBD2. The sequencing sample was made of blood. The CDR3 spells CASSRTSGGQWVNTGELFF. The CDR3 region has the DNA TGTGCCAGCAGCCGGACTAGCGGGGGGCAGTGGGTAAACACCGGGGAGCTGTTTTTT.